The text below deals with one T cell receptor (beta chain). The source of the sample is a study of shared clonotypes between healthy human individuals. In germline, CDR1 is MDHEN, CDR2 SYDVKM. Trimming shortened V by 5 bases and J by 4 bases, and 12 bases separated the two germline ends. The CDR3 consists of 15 residues. Sequencing was performed with immunoSEQ multiplex PCR; in TCRdb, only in-frame clones are kept and a portion is missing. Of fewer than 850,000 clones listed, about 90% are singletons. This receptor was identified in a man aged 18 to 29 in good health. Some clones in this sample may be carry-over from other donors' samples. The chain recombines TRBV28 with TRBJ2-6; no definite D call. The sample taken for sequencing was memory CD8+ T cells from PBMCs. Subset specified: CD45RO+ cells pooled with CCR7-negative TemRA cells. CDR3 nucleotide sequence: TGTGCCAGCAGTCCCCGAGGCGGCGGGGCCAACGTCCTGACTTTC. Translating it yields CASSPRGGGANVLTF. Based on the CDR3 plus reference TRBV28 and TRBJ2-6, the full variable domain is DVKVTQSSRYLVKRTGEKVFLECVQDMDHENMFWYRQDPGLGLRLIYFSYDVKMKEKGDIPEGYSVSREKKERFSLILESASTNQTSMYLCASSPRGGGANVLTFGAGSRLTVL.